The entry that follows covers one T cell receptor (beta chain) sequence. Its antigen is not identified. V was clipped by 2 bases and J by 3 bases, with 12 bases between them. The CDR3 sequence is 15 residues long. The data were taken from a study of cytomegalovirus exposure and HLA in healthy donors. In the study overall: The 120 validation repertoires used the same platform as the approximately 670 first-cohort repertoires (as reported by a later analysis). Broader study findings: A subsequent analysis found that TCR clusters from the first cohort also tended to co-occur in the roughly 120 validation repertoires, with approximately 94% of cluster scores above 0. Among TCR beta chains, those listed as cytomegalovirus-associated numbered around 160.

Sequencing used immunoSEQ multiplex PCR; TCRdb keeps in-frame clones, though not all of them. The data hold about 73,000 clones, with 85% to 95% observed a single time. These donors were members of the roughly 120-subject validation cohort, a group separate from the approximately 680-subject first cohort. The sequence was obtained from a man between 18 and 29 years old in good health and CMV-seronegative. Sequences were obtained from PBMCs. The chain carries TRBV5-3 and TRBJ2-1; possibly TRBD2 for D (5 bases). TRBV5-3 counts as an open reading frame of uncertain function. The CDR3 reads CARSFFGDNYNEQFF. The DNA of the CDR3 is TGTGCCAGAAGCTTTTTCGGGGATAACTACAATGAGCAGTTCTTC.